The clone carrying this T cell receptor beta chain appeared a single time. Its specificity is unknown. Expressed TCRB transcripts were sequenced because the entire RNA isolate underwent reverse transcription. Data came from immunoSEQ multiplex PCR; TCRdb stores just in-frame clones and leaves some out. The repertoire holds 400,000 to 600,000 clones, with about 30% as singletons. These data come from a study of beta chain features in type 1 diabetes. Turning to the study itself: Cell yields, gender and age were similar in healthy donors and patients. Whole-study findings and limits: Type 1 diabetes patients showed fewer insertions and more deletions at VDJ junctions. Possibly, sequencing cDNA over-represented cells that had high TCR expression levels.

Between the trimmed V and J ends, which lost 4 bases and 7 bases, there was a span of 15 bases. The CDR3 extends over 14 amino acids. Per germline, CDR1 PRHDT and CDR2 FYEKMQ (reference sequence). Sequencing input: naive CD4+ T cells from blood. This TCR came from a man aged 18 to 29 in good health. The chain recombines TRBV13 with TRBJ2-3; D might be TRBD2 (5 bases). Here the CDR3 DNA reads TGTGCCAGCAGCTCAGCCCTCCGGGAACATACGCAGTATTTT. Amino acid sequence: CASSSALREHTQYF.